These 17 T cell receptor beta chains were all obtained from the same sample, sequenced in a study of blood T cells in healthy people across ages. With a J-beta primer mix and a sample-barcoded 5' primer, a second PCR ran about 6 to 11 cycles. TCRdb analysed the 5' RACE reads with MiXCR anew, one entry per CDR3 protein. The repertoire holds around 400,000 distinct CDR3 sequences, with more than 45% as singletons. The specimen sequenced was blood. These receptors were taken from a man aged 60 to 75 in good health.

The CDR3 loop is CASSLDVTGELFF. The CDR3 DNA reads TGCGCCAGCAGCCTTGACGTCACCGGGGAGCTGTTTTTT. The chain carries TRBV4-3 and TRBJ2-2, with D uncertain. V was shortened by 4 bases and J by 4 bases, with 7 bases between the two germline ends. Germline loops: CDR1 LGHNA, CDR2 YSLEER. The CDR3 runs to 13 residues.

The chain carries TRBV11-2 and TRBJ2-7; tentative D call: TRBD2 (6 bases). The germline CDR1 and CDR2 sequences are SGHAT and FQNNGV. The CDR3 is 14 amino acids. V was clipped by 0 bases and J by 7 bases, with 13 bases between them. The CDR3 is CASSLEGGLNEQYF. The CDR3 DNA follows: TGTGCCAGCAGCTTAGAGGGAGGCCTCAATGAGCAGTACTTC.

This clonotype appeared once. Lacking the conserved final phenylalanine or tryptophan, this CDR3 likely reflects a read error. The rearrangement links TRBV20-1 to TRBJ2-3; TRBD1 or TRBD2 may be the D gene (5 bases each). V shed 3 bases and J shed 5 bases, with 18 bases lying between them. There are 15 residues in the CDR3. Per germline, CDR1 DFQATT and CDR2 SNEGSKA (reference sequence). Here the CDR3 DNA reads TGCAGTGCTAGGCCCGGGACCCCCTTTGGAGATACGCAGTATTAT. Translated: CSARPGTPFGDTQYY.

This clonotype showed up many times. The V and J genes are TRBV12-3 or TRBV12-4 and TRBJ2-1; perhaps TRBD2 as D (6 bases). This CDR3 region has 14 residues. V was cut by 2 bases and J by 5 bases, with 10 bases left in between. Here the CDR3 DNA reads TGTGCCAGCAGTTTACGGGGACTCCACAATGAGCAGTTCTTC. As protein: CASSLRGLHNEQFF.

As concerns this clonotype: The germline gene is not matched at one end of the junction; a read error may be the cause. The rearrangement uses TRBV15 and TRBJ1-2; D remains unclear. Germline-derived CDR1 and CDR2 are LNHNV and YYDKDF (reference sequence). This CDR3 contains 15 residues. CDR3 coding DNA: TGTGCCACCAGCCGCTCTCCGGACTCGCCATATGGCCACACCTTC. Protein sequence: CATSRSPDSPYGHTF. Together with reference TRBV15 and TRBJ1-2, the CDR3 gives the full variable domain: DAMVIQNPRYQVTQFGKPVTLSCSQTLNHNVMYWYQQKSSQAPKLLFHYYDKDFNNEADTPDNFQSRRPNTSFCFLDIRSPGLGDTAMYLCATSRSPDSPYGHTFGSGTRLTVV.

The chain joins TRBV12-3 or TRBV12-4 to TRBJ1-4; no reliable D call. This CDR3 is built from 14 residues. V was cut by 3 bases and J by 0 bases, with 5 bases left in between. CDR3 bases: TGTGCCAGCAGTTTTAGAGCAACTAATGAAAAACTGTTTTTT. Protein: CASSFRATNEKLFF.

The chain joins TRBV7-2 to TRBJ2-5, with TRBD1 as a possible D gene (5 bases). In germline, CDR1 is SGHTA, CDR2 FQGNSA. Trimming pared 2 bases from V and 2 bases from J, leaving 12 bases between. The CDR3 is made up of 15 amino acids. The CDR3 DNA sequence: TGTGCCAGCAGCTTAAATAGGGGTATACAAGAGACCCAGTACTTC. Translating it yields CASSLNRGIQETQYF.

The chain has TRBV3-1 and TRBJ1-2; D remains unclear. The CDR3 length is 15 residues. V shed 4 bases and J shed 6 bases, with 18 bases lying between them. Germline CDR1 is LGHDT and CDR2 is YNNKEL (reference sequence). CDR3 bases: TGTGCCAGCAGCCTAGATATCCGGGATGAGAATGGCTACACCTTC. Protein sequence: CASSLDIRDENGYTF. Filled out from reference TRBV3-1 and TRBJ1-2, the complete variable domain reads DTAVSQTPKYLVTQMGNDKSIKCEQNLGHDTMYWYKQDSKKFLKIMFSYNNKELIINETVPNRFSPKSPDKAHLNLHINSLELGDSAVYFCASSLDIRDENGYTFGSGTRLTVV.

This clonotype was observed a few times. The J gene is TRBJ1-1, the V gene TRBV6-5, with D possibly matching TRBD1 (5 bases). The CDR3 covers 13 residues. V was trimmed by 5 bases and J by 1 base, leaving 8 bases between them. CDR1 is MNHEY and CDR2 is SVGAGI in the germline V gene. The CDR3, as DNA: TGTGCCAGCAGTACGGGACGGAACACTGAAGCTTTCTTT. It translates to CASSTGRNTEAFF.

In regard to this clonotype: A read error may be the cause here, since a much bigger clone is one base away. The CDR3 loop is CASSLRGPCEQYF. The CDR3 region has the DNA TGTGCCAGCAGCTTAAGAGGGCCCTGCGAGCAGTACTTC. The chain links TRBV11-2 to TRBJ2-1, with D possibly matching TRBD2 (5 bases). The end of the DNA is better explained by TRBJ2-7, so the J call may be wrong. CDR3 size: 13 residues. Germline CDR1 SGHAT, CDR2 FQNNGV.

This clonotype was counted a single time. This rearrangement joins TRBV20-1 to TRBJ2-2; TRBD1 aligns across 9 bases. Per the germline V gene, CDR1 is DFQATT and CDR2 is SNEGSKA (reference sequence). The V and J ends lost 6 bases and 4 bases, in that order; junction bases with no gene match: 9. The CDR3 has 15 amino acids. The CDR3 region is CSAPPQGAATGELFF. The DNA for the CDR3 is TGCAGTGCCCCTCCACAGGGGGCGGCCACCGGGGAGCTGTTTTTT.

The count of this clonotype is one. The chain couples TRBV3-1 to TRBJ2-5; D is perhaps TRBD2 (6 bases). V lost 0 bases to trimming and J lost 11 bases, with 16 bases between them. CDR3 length: 14 amino acids. Germline V gives CDR1 LGHDT, CDR2 YNNKEL (reference sequence). The CDR3 sequence: CASSQDGFTGEQYF. The CDR3 nucleotides are TGTGCCAGCAGCCAAGACGGGTTTACGGGAGAGCAGTACTTC.

The CDR3 spells CASTGRDIQYF. In nucleotides, the CDR3 is TGTGCCAGCACCGGGAGGGACATTCAGTACTTC. The chain is built from TRBV12-3 or TRBV12-4 and TRBJ2-4; 8 bases agree with TRBD2. The length of the CDR3 is 11 residues. Losses at the gene ends were 7 bases for V and 8 bases for J; bases not matched to a gene: 1.

The chain is built from TRBV5-1 and TRBJ1-4, with unresolved D. This CDR3 is 15 amino acids long. Germline CDR1 SGHRS, CDR2 YFSETQ. V was shortened by 4 bases and J by 0 bases, with 10 bases between the two germline ends. The CDR3 here is CASSGESATNEKLFF. CDR3 DNA sequence: TGCGCCAGCAGCGGAGAGTCTGCAACTAATGAAAAACTGTTTTTT.

The chain has TRBV7-9 and TRBJ2-5; 8 positions agree with TRBD2. Losses at the gene ends were 7 bases for V and 2 bases for J; bases not matched to a gene: 9. This CDR3 has 15 amino acids. CDR1 is SEHNR and CDR2 is FQNEAQ in the germline V gene (reference sequence). This CDR3 reads CASTEASGGQETQYF. CDR3 DNA sequence: TGTGCCAGCACCGAGGCCAGCGGGGGACAAGAGACCCAGTACTTC.

This clonotype was observed a handful of times. The chain carries TRBV21-1 and TRBJ2-7; the table assigns TRBD2, which was not confirmed against the DNA. TRBV21-1 is flagged as a pseudogene. The CDR3 has 15 residues. The CDR3 is CASSKLAGGSFEQYF. The CDR3 DNA is TGTGCCAGCAGCAAACTAGCGGGAGGCTCCTTCGAGCAGTACTTC.

J is TRBJ1-1 and V is TRBV20-1, with D perhaps TRBD1 (5 bases). CDR1 is DFQATT, CDR2 SNEGSKA, per germline (reference sequence). V lost 0 bases and J 0 bases, leaving 11 bases between the germline ends. This CDR3 has 15 amino acids. The CDR3 DNA reads TGCAGTGCTAGAGAGGGGGAGGTTTTGAACACTGAAGCTTTCTTT. Translated: CSAREGEVLNTEAFF.